Following are 21 T cell receptor beta chains from one sample sequenced in a study of cytomegalovirus exposure and HLA in healthy donors. The PCR was carried out with 60 Vbeta primers and 13 Jbeta primers. Clones were sequenced by immunoSEQ multiplex PCR, and TCRdb holds only the in-frame ones, with some missing. The sample lists 95,000 to 100,000 clones, 77% occurring once. The sample comprised PBMCs. The receptors here all came from a female donor in good health and CMV-seronegative.

The chain links TRBV18 to TRBJ2-5; 8 nucleotides line up with TRBD1. The end of the DNA aligns better with TRBJ2-7, so the J call may be wrong. The CDR3 totals 16 residues. Germline lookup yields CDR1 KGHSH and CDR2 LQKENI. The CDR3 region is CASSPGSPGQAYEQYF. DNA of the CDR3: TGTGCCAGCTCACCGGGTTCCCCGGGACAGGCATACGAGCAGTACTTC.

The chain recombines TRBV5-1 with TRBJ1-2; 9 bases line up with TRBD1. The CDR3 runs to 14 residues. Germline V gene sequence: CDR1 SGHRS, CDR2 YFSETQ. V dropped 1 base and J dropped 8; count of bases not matched to a gene: 6. This CDR3 reads CASSLQGQGFGYTF. The CDR3 bases are TGCGCCAGCAGCTTGCAGGGACAGGGATTCGGCTACACCTTC.

This clone is medium-sized by share. The chain joins TRBV29-1 to TRBJ1-1; no reliable D call. This CDR3 contains 13 residues. The germline V and J ends were trimmed by 6 bases and 4 bases, with 15 bases remaining between them. CDR1 and CDR2 (germline): SQVTM, ANQGSEA. The CDR3 sequence: CSVRPKEGTEAFF. The CDR3 DNA reads as TGCAGCGTACGGCCTAAGGAGGGCACTGAAGCTTTCTTT. The variable domain in full, completed from reference TRBV29-1 and TRBJ1-1, reads SAVISQKPSRDICQRGTSLTIQCQVDSQVTMMFWYRQQPGQSLTLIATANQGSEATYESGFVIDKFPISRPNLTFSTLTVSNMSPEDSSIYLCSVRPKEGTEAFFGQGTRLTVV.

This sequence joins TRBV5-6 and TRBJ2-7, with TRBD1 matching over 9 bases. Trimming took 1 base from V and 7 from J; bases not matched to a gene: 9. The CDR3 has 15 residues. Per the germline V gene, CDR1 is SGHDT and CDR2 is YYEEEE. The CDR3 DNA is TGTGCCAGCAGCTTGAGTTACACAGGGGGCAGGGAGCAGTACTTC. Amino acid sequence: CASSLSYTGGREQYF.

The CDR3 loop reads CASSQAEQGPYNEQFF. The DNA of the CDR3 is TGCGCCAGCAGCCAAGCCGAACAGGGTCCTTACAATGAGCAGTTCTTC. This rearrangement joins TRBV4-1 to TRBJ2-1; maybe TRBD1 (6 bases). Germline assignment: CDR1 MGHRA and CDR2 YSYEKL. The CDR3 extends over 16 amino acids. The germline V and J ends were trimmed by 1 base and 4 bases, with 14 bases remaining between them.

The J gene is TRBJ2-3, the V gene TRBV11-3; 8 positions match TRBD2. The CDR3 is made up of 16 amino acids. V was pared by 5 bases and J by 5 bases, with 12 bases of the junction left unmatched. Germline CDR1 reads SGHNT; CDR2 reads YENEEA. CDR3 sequence (DNA): TGTGCCAGCAGCCCTGGGCCCTCCACTAGCGGAGATACGCAGTATTTT. Translation: CASSPGPSTSGDTQYF.

The J gene is TRBJ2-7, the V gene TRBV15, with 7 bases aligning to TRBD1. Germline loops: CDR1 LNHNV, CDR2 YYDKDF (reference sequence). The CDR3 extends over 17 amino acids. Germline trimming cut 2 bases from V and 9 bases from J; bases unmatched to any gene: 19. The CDR3 reads CATSRHDRARWATGQYF. Written as DNA, the CDR3 is TGTGCCACCAGCAGACATGACAGGGCTCGGTGGGCTACGGGGCAGTACTTC. Combining the CDR3 with reference TRBV15 and TRBJ2-7 gives the whole variable domain DAMVIQNPRYQVTQFGKPVTLSCSQTLNHNVMYWYQQKSSQAPKLLFHYYDKDFNNEADTPDNFQSRRPNTSFCFLDIRSPGLGDTAMYLCATSRHDRARWATGQYFGPGTRLTVT.

The rearrangement links TRBV4-2 to TRBJ2-6, with 8 bases lining up with TRBD1. The V and J ends lost 9 bases and 2 bases, in that order; junction bases with no gene match: 15. This CDR3 has 18 residues. The germline CDR1 and CDR2 sequences are LGHNA and YNFKEQ. CDR3 nucleotides: TGTGCCAGTGGCATAAGGGGACAGGTTGGTACTGGGGCCAACGTCCTGACTTTC. It translates to CASGIRGQVGTGANVLTF.

V gene TRBV28 combines with J gene TRBJ2-1; 8 bases agree with TRBD2. The CDR3 covers 18 residues. V dropped 2 bases and J dropped 4; count of bases not matched to a gene: 13. From germline, CDR1 is MDHEN and CDR2 SYDVKM. In nucleotides, the CDR3 is TGTGCCAGCAGTTTAGGGGGACCTCAAACTAGCGGTTACAATGAGCAGTTCTTC. This encodes CASSLGGPQTSGYNEQFF.

Here the CDR3 DNA reads TGTGCCAGCGCGCAGCGCAACATGAACACTGAAGCTTTCTTT. Protein: CASAQRNMNTEAFF. J is TRBJ1-1 and V is TRBV7-2, with D hard to call. CDR1 and CDR2 from the germline V gene are SGHTA and FQGNSA. This CDR3 spans 14 amino acids. Trimming pared 8 bases from V and 0 bases from J, leaving 13 bases between.

This clone turned up a few times. The chain is built from TRBV5-1 and TRBJ2-2, with D unclear. From germline, CDR1 is SGHRS and CDR2 YFSETQ. Trimming took off 2 bases at V and 0 bases at J, with 8 bases between the two ends. CDR3 length: 15 amino acids. The CDR3 bases are TGCGCCAGCAGCTTAGAGAAATCGAACACCGGGGAGCTGTTTTTT. Translation gives CASSLEKSNTGELFF.

This clone was observed once. CDR3 loop: CSGAQGNEQYF. As DNA, the CDR3 is TGCAGTGGGGCCCAGGGCAACGAGCAGTACTTC. This chain joins TRBV20-1 and TRBJ2-7; TRBD1 might be the D (5 bases). CDR3 length: 11 amino acids. Trimming took 7 bases from V and 5 from J, leaving 12 bases between them. Germline CDR1 is DFQATT and CDR2 is SNEGSKA (reference sequence).

V is TRBV19 and J is TRBJ2-5; D remains unclear. This CDR3 has 11 residues. Per germline, CDR1 LNHDA and CDR2 SQIVND (reference sequence). The V and J ends lost 5 bases and 5 bases respectively, with 6 bases between them. DNA for the CDR3: TGTGCCAGTAGTGGTCGGGAGACCCAGTACTTC. Protein: CASSGRETQYF.

This chain links TRBV7-9 with TRBJ2-2; the match to TRBD1 covers 9 bases. V was pared by 5 bases and J by 0 bases, with 1 base of the junction left unmatched. CDR1 and CDR2 (germline): SEHNR, FQNEAQ (reference sequence). The CDR3 is made up of 15 amino acids. The CDR3 reads CASSRQGANTGELFF. The CDR3 DNA reads as TGTGCCAGCAGCAGACAGGGGGCGAACACCGGGGAGCTGTTTTTT.

This chain joins TRBV7-9 and TRBJ2-2; 11 positions agree with TRBD2. Germline V gene data show CDR1 as SEHNR and CDR2 as FQNEAQ (reference sequence). The CDR3 length is 17 residues. V lost 7 bases and J lost 4; bases outside the gene matches: 11. This CDR3 reads CASTGHSGRALTGELFF. The CDR3 nucleotides are TGTGCCAGCACCGGACATAGCGGGAGGGCCCTCACCGGGGAGCTGTTTTTT.

This chain uses TRBV5-1 with TRBJ2-3, with 8 bases fitting TRBD2. This CDR3 comprises 17 residues. The germline V gene encodes CDR1 SGHRS and CDR2 YFSETQ. The V gene end was trimmed by 2 bases and the J gene end by 2 bases; junction bases not matched to a gene: 10. The CDR3 nucleotides read TGCGCCAGCAGCTTCGGTCACGGGGGGGTAAACACAGATACGCAGTATTTT. Translated, it gives CASSFGHGGVNTDTQYF.

The chain has TRBV28 and TRBJ1-1; TRBD1 is a possible D gene (5 bases). V dropped 2 bases and J dropped 10 bases, with 29 bases sitting between them. This CDR3 is 18 amino acids long. Germline CDR1 and CDR2: MDHEN and SYDVKM. The DNA of the CDR3 is TGTGCCAGCAGTTTAGGGGGAGGGTGGAGGGAATGGGGAGTAGGAGCTTTCTTT. Residues: CASSLGGGWREWGVGAFF. The full variable domain, in which reference TRBV28 and TRBJ1-1 provide the parts outside the CDR3, is DVKVTQSSRYLVKRTGEKVFLECVQDMDHENMFWYRQDPGLGLRLIYFSYDVKMKEKGDIPEGYSVSREKKERFSLILESASTNQTSMYLCASSLGGGWREWGVGAFFGQGTRLTVV.

J is TRBJ1-5 and V is TRBV7-2; D gene unclear. The CDR3 covers 13 residues. V lost 5 bases, J lost 5 bases, and 10 bases lay in between. The germline V gene encodes CDR1 SGHTA and CDR2 FQGNSA. The CDR3 bases are TGTGCCAGCAGCCCGAGGGCGGATCAGCCCCAGCATTTT. Encoded protein: CASSPRADQPQHF.

The CDR3 is CASSGSGTGGEGYTF. Here the CDR3 DNA reads TGTGCCAGCAGTGGGTCCGGGACAGGGGGCGAGGGCTACACCTTC. The chain joins TRBV28 to TRBJ1-2; TRBD1 agrees at 12 bases. J was trimmed by 8 bases and V by 5 bases; bases with no gene match: 9. This CDR3 has 15 residues. The germline V gene has CDR1 MDHEN and CDR2 SYDVKM.

The rearrangement links TRBV10-3 to TRBJ1-1, with D tentatively TRBD1 (6 bases). In germline, CDR1 is ENHRY, CDR2 SYGVKD. With 5 bases removed from V and 10 bases from J, the gap between germline ends came to 14 bases. The CDR3 runs 12 residues. This chain's CDR3 is CAISPMRGRAFF. Here the CDR3 DNA reads TGTGCCATCAGTCCCATGCGGGGGCGAGCTTTCTTT.

The rearrangement uses TRBV5-6 and TRBJ1-3; tentative D call: TRBD1 (5 bases). V was cut by 1 base and J by 4 bases, with 12 bases left in between. CDR3 length: 15 amino acids. Germline V CDR1 and CDR2: SGHDT, YYEEEE. CDR3 loop: CASSLQGISGNTIYF. CDR3 DNA sequence: TGTGCCAGCAGCTTGCAGGGCATCTCAGGAAACACCATATATTTT.